Listed below are T cell receptor beta chains from one sample, sequenced in a study of shared clonotypes between healthy human individuals. Sequencing used immunoSEQ multiplex PCR; TCRdb keeps in-frame clones, though not all of them. The repertoire includes a few million clones, about 92% of them detected once, and around 0.4% sits in the top ten. Sequencing used naive CD4+ T cells from PBMCs. The source of these receptors is a man younger than 35 in good health. Some clones in this sample may be carry-over from other donors' samples. The CDR3 runs from the conserved cysteine through the conserved F or W. The D gene is left open where the match is weak. Clone size is not always given. Where it is, it says once, few, many or a class for expanded clones.

TRBJ1-1	TRBV20-1	.	.	CSASSGTEAFF	TGCAGTGCCAGTTCTGGCACTGAAGCTTTCTTT
TRBJ1-1	TRBV16	.	few	CASSQLAMNTEAFF	TGTGCCAGCAGCCAATTGGCGATGAACACTGAAGCTTTCTTT
TRBJ2-7	TRBV10-1	.	.	CASSEAGRVGDEQYF	TGCGCCAGCAGTGAGGCTGGCAGGGTGGGCGACGAGCAGTACTTC
TRBJ2-6	TRBV2	.	.	CASTPGPNVLTF	TGTGCCAGCACCCCTGGGCCCAACGTCCTGACTTTC
TRBJ2-7	TRBV6-1	TRBD2	.	CASSGGLAGAPYEQYF	TGTGCCAGCAGTGGTGGACTAGCGGGAGCCCCCTACGAGCAGTACTTC
TRBJ1-1	TRBV7-9	TRBD1	few	CASSRQGGTEAFF	TGTGCCAGCAGCCGACAGGGAGGGACTGAAGCTTTCTTT
TRBJ1-2	TRBV30	TRBD1	.	CAWSKQGAYGYTF	TGTGCCTGGAGTAAACAGGGGGCATATGGCTACACCTTC
TRBJ2-1	TRBV19	TRBD2	.	CASSITGLAGGYQFF	TGTGCCAGTAGTATAACGGGACTAGCGGGAGGGTATCAGTTCTTC
TRBJ2-2	TRBV19	.	.	CASSPRQKNTGELFF	TGTGCCAGTAGTCCACGACAGAAGAACACCGGGGAGCTGTTTTTT
TRBJ1-1	TRBV14	.	.	CASSQGPTAEAFF	TGTGCCAGCAGCCAAGGACCGACTGCTGAAGCTTTCTTT
TRBJ1-1	TRBV10-3	TRBD1	.	CAISDLGQGKLEAFF	TGTGCCATCAGTGATTTAGGACAGGGGAAACTTGAAGCTTTCTTT
TRBJ1-4	TRBV11-2	.	.	CASSLAKRPGRHNEKLFF	TGTGCCAGCAGCTTAGCCAAAAGGCCGGGACGGCATAATGAAAAACTGTTTTTT
TRBJ2-1	TRBV14	TRBD2	.	CASSQAGREGPRNEQFF	TGTGCCAGCAGCCAAGCCGGGCGGGAGGGCCCCAGGAATGAGCAGTTCTTC
TRBJ2-3	TRBV28	.	.	CASSISGTDTQYF	TGTGCCAGCAGCATTAGCGGTACAGATACGCAGTATTTT
TRBJ1-6	TRBV25-1	.	.	CASSEHRTANSYNSPLHF	TGTGCCAGCAGTGAGCACCGGACAGCCAACTCCTATAATTCACCCCTCCACTTT
TRBJ1-2	TRBV11-1	.	.	CASSLAAGLNYGYTF	TGTGCCAGCAGCTTAGCGGCCGGGCTGAACTATGGCTACACCTTC
TRBJ1-1	TRBV19	.	.	CASTSFGGRTEAFF	TGTGCCAGTACCTCCTTCGGGGGACGCACTGAAGCTTTCTTT
TRBJ2-7	TRBV28	.	.	CASSGNQRTVTYEQYF	TGTGCCAGCAGTGGCAACCAGAGGACGGTAACCTACGAGCAGTACTTC
TRBJ2-1	TRBV5-1	.	.	CASSLFDNEQFF	TGCGCCAGCAGCTTGTTTGACAATGAGCAGTTCTTC
TRBJ2-7	TRBV7-9	TRBD1	.	CASSLGTGNSYEQYF	TGTGCCAGCAGCCTAGGGACAGGTAACTCCTACGAGCAGTACTTC
TRBJ1-6	TRBV30	.	.	CAWSVSRGYSPLHF	TGTGCCTGGAGTGTATCCAGGGGTTATTCACCCCTCCACTTT
TRBJ2-2	TRBV5-4	.	.	CASSPRGAVNTGELFF	TGTGCCAGCAGCCCCCGAGGGGCCGTGAACACCGGGGAGCTGTTTTTT
TRBJ1-4	TRBV13	.	.	CASSLDRALNEKLFF	TGTGCCAGCAGCTTAGACAGGGCCCTTAATGAAAAACTGTTTTTT
TRBJ2-1	TRBV7-2	.	.	CASSLGTYNEQFF	TGTGCCAGCAGCCTTGGGACTTACAATGAGCAGTTCTTC
TRBJ1-1	TRBV6-6	.	few	CASSYDGNTEAFF	TGTGCCAGCAGTTACGACGGGAACACTGAAGCTTTCTTT
TRBJ2-7	TRBV18	.	.	CASSPSPETYEQYF	TGTGCCAGCTCACCATCCCCGGAAACCTACGAGCAGTACTTC
TRBJ1-1	TRBV5-6	TRBD1	once	CASSLSWGQDTEAFF	TGTGCCAGCAGCCTCTCGTGGGGACAGGATACTGAAGCTTTCTTT
TRBJ2-5	TRBV6-5	TRBD1	.	CASNDQGAGQETQYF	TGTGCCAGCAACGACCAGGGGGCCGGGCAAGAGACCCAGTACTTC
TRBJ1-3	TRBV7-2	TRBD1	.	CASGRGQGASGNTIYF	TGTGCCAGCGGCCGTGGGCAGGGGGCATCCGGAAACACCATATATTTT
TRBJ2-2	TRBV5-1	.	few	CASSWGDTGELFF	TGCGCCAGCAGCTGGGGTGACACCGGGGAGCTGTTTTTT
TRBJ1-2	TRBV5-4	.	.	CASSLASEPALYGYTF	TGTGCCAGCAGCTTGGCCAGCGAGCCCGCCCTCTATGGCTACACCTTC
TRBJ2-5	TRBV11-3	TRBD2	.	CASSSGLAGGQETQYF	TGTGCCAGCAGCTCAGGACTAGCGGGAGGCCAAGAGACCCAGTACTTC
TRBJ2-1	TRBV27	.	.	CASSFLGNNEQFF	TGTGCCAGCAGTTTTTTGGGGAACAATGAGCAGTTCTTC
TRBJ2-3	TRBV18	TRBD2	.	CASSPFPLAGVGTDTQYF	TGTGCCAGCTCACCCTTTCCGCTAGCGGGAGTTGGCACAGATACGCAGTATTTT
TRBJ1-5	TRBV19	TRBD1	.	CASSPQGWSNQPQHF	TGTGCCAGTAGCCCACAGGGGTGGAGCAATCAGCCCCAGCATTTT
TRBJ2-3	TRBV15	TRBD2	once	CATSRDRTSGSPDTQYF	TGTGCCACCAGCAGAGACAGGACTAGCGGGAGCCCAGATACGCAGTATTTT
TRBJ1-3	TRBV29-1	.	.	CSVEEATGNTIYF	TGCAGCGTTGAAGAGGCGACTGGAAACACCATATATTTT
TRBJ2-1	TRBV5-1	TRBD2	.	CASSSERGSSYNEQFF	TGCGCCAGCAGCTCTGAGCGGGGCAGCTCCTACAATGAGCAGTTCTTC
TRBJ1-1	TRBV30	TRBD1	.	CAWNPDRAYTEAFF	TGTGCCTGGAATCCGGACAGGGCCTACACTGAAGCTTTCTTT
TRBJ2-5	TRBV29-1	.	.	CSVVGKGSVKTQYF	TGCAGCGTTGTTGGAAAGGGGTCGGTAAAGACCCAGTACTTC
TRBJ2-3	TRBV29-1	TRBD1	.	CSLSRGTGLTDTQYF	TGCAGCCTATCGAGGGGGACAGGGCTCACAGATACGCAGTATTTT
TRBJ2-1	TRBV28	.	.	CASSLRDHLADEQFF	TGTGCCAGCAGTTTGAGGGACCACCTGGCGGATGAGCAGTTCTTC